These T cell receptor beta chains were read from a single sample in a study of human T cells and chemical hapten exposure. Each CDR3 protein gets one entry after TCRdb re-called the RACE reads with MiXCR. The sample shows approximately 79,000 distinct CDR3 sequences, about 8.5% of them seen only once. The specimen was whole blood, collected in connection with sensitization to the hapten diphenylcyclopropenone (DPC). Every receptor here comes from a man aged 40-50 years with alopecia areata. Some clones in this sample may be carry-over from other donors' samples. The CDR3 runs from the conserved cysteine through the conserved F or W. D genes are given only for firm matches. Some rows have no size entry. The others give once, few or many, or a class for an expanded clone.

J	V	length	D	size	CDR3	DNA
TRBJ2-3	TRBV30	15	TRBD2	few	CAWSTGAGVTDTQYF	TGTGCCTGGAGTACAGGAGCGGGAGTCACAGATACGCAGTATTTT
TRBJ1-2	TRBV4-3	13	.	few	CASSQDRTRGYTF	TGCGCCAGCAGCCAAGATCGCACAAGGGGCTACACCTTC
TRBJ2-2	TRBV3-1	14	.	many	CASSIPGNTGELFF	TGTGCCAGCAGCATACCGGGGAACACCGGGGAGCTGTTTTTT
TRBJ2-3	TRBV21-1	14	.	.	CASMSAVSTDTQYF	TGTGCCAGCATGTCGGCAGTGAGCACAGATACGCAGTATTTT
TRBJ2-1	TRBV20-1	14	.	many	CSAGESQSYNEQFF	TGCAGTGCTGGGGAATCGCAGTCTTACAATGAGCAGTTCTTC
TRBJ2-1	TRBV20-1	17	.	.	CSARDTGTGVFYNEQFF	TGCAGTGCTAGAGATACGGGAACGGGAGTTTTTTACAATGAGCAGTTCTTC
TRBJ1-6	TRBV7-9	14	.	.	CASSLMVFGSPLHF	TGTGCCAGCAGCTTAATGGTATTTGGGTCACCCCTCCACTTT
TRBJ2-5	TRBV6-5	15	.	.	CASSYSWGYQETQYF	TGTGCCAGCAGTTACTCGTGGGGGTACCAAGAGACCCAGTACTTC
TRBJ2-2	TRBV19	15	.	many	CASSMEGVSTGELFF	TGTGCCAGTAGTATGGAGGGGGTCAGCACCGGGGAGCTGTTTTTT
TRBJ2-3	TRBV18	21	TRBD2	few	CASSPVSTSGRWGKSTDTQYF	TGTGCCAGCTCACCAGTATCTACTAGCGGGAGATGGGGGAAAAGCACAGATACGCAGTATTTT
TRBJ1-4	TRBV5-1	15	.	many	CASSLGDSPSEKLFF	TGCGCCAGCAGCTTGGGAGACTCACCAAGTGAAAAACTGTTTTTT
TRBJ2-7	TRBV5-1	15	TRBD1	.	CASSLMGQGPYEQYF	TGCGCCAGCAGCTTAATGGGACAGGGTCCGTACGAGCAGTACTTC
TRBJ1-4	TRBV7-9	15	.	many	CASSLVVALNEKLFF	TGTGCCAGCAGCTTAGTCGTGGCTCTTAATGAAAAACTGTTTTTT
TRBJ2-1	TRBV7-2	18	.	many	CASSLEMGEFFSYNEQFF	TGTGCCAGCAGCTTAGAAATGGGAGAGTTCTTCTCCTACAATGAGCAGTTCTTC
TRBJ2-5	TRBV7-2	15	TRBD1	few	CASSLMTGGRETQYF	TGTGCCAGCAGCTTAATGACAGGGGGACGAGAGACCCAGTACTTC
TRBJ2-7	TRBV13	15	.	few	CASSLMSGDAYEQYF	TGTGCCAGCAGCTTAATGTCAGGGGATGCCTACGAGCAGTACTTC
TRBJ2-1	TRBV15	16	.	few	CATSRDGNRRYNEQFF	TGTGCCACCAGCAGAGATGGAAATAGGAGATACAATGAGCAGTTCTTC
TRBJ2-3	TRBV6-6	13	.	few	CASSYPPDPEEYF	TGTGCCAGCAGTTACCCCCCGGACCCTGAAGAGTATTTT
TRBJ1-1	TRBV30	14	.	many	CAWRGGAQNTEAFF	TGTGCCTGGAGAGGGGGAGCCCAGAACACTGAAGCTTTCTTT
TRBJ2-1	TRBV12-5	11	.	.	CASGTGTSTFF	TGTGCTAGTGGAACCGGGACATCAACGTTCTTC
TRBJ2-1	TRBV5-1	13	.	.	CASSLVLDNEQFF	TGCGCCAGCAGCTTGGTCCTCGACAATGAGCAGTTCTTC
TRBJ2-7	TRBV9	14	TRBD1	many	CASSQVGTGPEQYF	TGTGCCAGCAGTCAAGTAGGGACAGGCCCCGAGCAGTACTTC
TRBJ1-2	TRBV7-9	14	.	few	CASSSSGVGYGYTF	TGTGCCAGCAGCTCCTCAGGGGTAGGCTATGGCTACACCTTC
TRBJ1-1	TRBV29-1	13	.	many	CSLRKGTDTEAFF	TGCAGCCTGCGAAAAGGGACGGACACTGAAGCTTTCTTT
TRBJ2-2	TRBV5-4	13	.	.	CASSSQGSGELFF	TGTGCCAGCAGCTCACAGGGCTCCGGGGAGCTGTTTTTT
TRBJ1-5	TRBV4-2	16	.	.	CASSQAVDGHNQPQHF	TGTGCCAGCAGCCAAGCTGTAGACGGACACAATCAGCCCCAGCATTTT
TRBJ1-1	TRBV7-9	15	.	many	CASSLGQGFLPEAFF	TGTGCCAGCAGCTTAGGGCAGGGGTTTTTGCCTGAAGCTTTCTTT
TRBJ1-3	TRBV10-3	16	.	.	CATLNTLRSSGNTIYF	TGTGCCACCCTAAATACATTAAGAAGCTCTGGAAACACCATATATTTT
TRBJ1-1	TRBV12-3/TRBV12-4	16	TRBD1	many	CASSPGQVNLNTEAFF	TGTGCCAGCAGCCCTGGACAGGTGAATCTGAACACTGAAGCTTTCTTT
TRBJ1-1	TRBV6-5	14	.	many	CASSYSGGGTEAFF	TGTGCCAGCAGTTACTCGGGCGGGGGCACTGAAGCTTTCTTT
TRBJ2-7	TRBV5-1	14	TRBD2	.	CASSLGLAGDEQYF	TGCGCCAGCAGCTTGGGACTAGCGGGAGACGAGCAGTACTTC
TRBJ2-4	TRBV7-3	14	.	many	CASSSSPHADIQYF	TGTGCCAGCAGCTCTAGTCCCCATGCGGACATTCAGTACTTC
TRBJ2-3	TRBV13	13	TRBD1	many	CASSLRGLNTQYF	TGTGCCAGCAGCTTAAGGGGGCTGAATACGCAGTATTTT
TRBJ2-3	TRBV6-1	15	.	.	CASSEEPLSADTQYF	TGTGCCAGCAGTGAAGAGCCCCTGTCGGCAGATACGCAGTATTTT
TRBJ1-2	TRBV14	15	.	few	CASSQESGTLLGYTF	TGTGCCAGCAGCCAAGAGTCAGGAACGCTATTAGGCTACACCTTC
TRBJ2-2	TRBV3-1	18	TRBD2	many	CASSQGSLAVANTGELFF	TGTGCCAGCAGCCAAGGCAGTCTAGCGGTCGCGAACACCGGGGAGCTGTTTTTT
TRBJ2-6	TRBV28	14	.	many	CASSPLVGANVLTF	TGTGCCAGCAGTCCCTTGGTTGGGGCCAACGTCCTGACTTTC
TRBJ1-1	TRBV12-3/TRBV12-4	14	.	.	CASSRTVLNTEAFF	TGTGCCAGCAGCCGAACAGTGTTGAACACTGAAGCTTTCTTT
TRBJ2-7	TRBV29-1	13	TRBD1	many	CSVVGTGINEQYF	TGCAGCGTTGTAGGGACAGGGATCAACGAGCAGTACTTC
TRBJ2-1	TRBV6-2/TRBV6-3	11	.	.	CASSYPNEQFF	TGTGCCAGCAGTTACCCGAATGAGCAGTTCTTC
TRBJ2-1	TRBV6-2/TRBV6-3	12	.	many	CASRGSFNEQFF	TGTGCCAGCAGGGGATCGTTCAATGAGCAGTTCTTC
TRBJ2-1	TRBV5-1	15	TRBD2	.	CASSSLAGGDNEQFF	TGCGCCAGCAGCTCGCTAGCGGGAGGGGACAATGAGCAGTTCTTC
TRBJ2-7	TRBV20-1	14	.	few	CSARIGAASYEQYF	TGCAGTGCTAGGATCGGGGCGGCTTCCTACGAGCAGTACTTC
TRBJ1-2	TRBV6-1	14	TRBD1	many	CAYAVRGGDYGYTF	TGTGCCTACGCTGTGCGAGGGGGCGACTATGGCTACACCTTC
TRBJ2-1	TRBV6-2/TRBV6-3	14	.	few	CASSYFTPSDEQFF	TGTGCCAGCAGTTACTTTACTCCCTCCGATGAGCAGTTCTTC
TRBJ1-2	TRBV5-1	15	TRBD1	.	CASSPTGGSNYGYTF	TGCGCCAGCAGCCCGACAGGGGGCTCGAACTATGGCTACACCTTC